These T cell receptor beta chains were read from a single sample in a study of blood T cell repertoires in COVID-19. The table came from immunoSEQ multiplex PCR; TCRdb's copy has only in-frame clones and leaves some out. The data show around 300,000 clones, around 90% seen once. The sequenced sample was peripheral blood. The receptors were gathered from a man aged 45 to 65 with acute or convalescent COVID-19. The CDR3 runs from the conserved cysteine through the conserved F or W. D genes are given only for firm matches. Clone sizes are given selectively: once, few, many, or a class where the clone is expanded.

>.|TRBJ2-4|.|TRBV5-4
TGTGCCAGCAGTCGCTGGGGTCGGGGAAACATTCAGTACTTC
CASSRWGRGNIQYF
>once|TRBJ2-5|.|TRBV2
TGTGCCAGCAGTGAAGAAGCCCTTGGGGCGGGGCAAGAGACCCAGTACTTC
CASSEEALGAGQETQYF
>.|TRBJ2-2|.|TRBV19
TGTGCCAGTAGTGTCGCGAACACCGGGGAGCTGTTTTTT
CASSVANTGELFF
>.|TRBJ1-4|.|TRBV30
TGTGCCTGGAGTGTATGGGGGGGCGAAAAACTGTTTTTT
CAWSVWGGEKLFF
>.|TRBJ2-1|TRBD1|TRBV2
TGTGCCAGCAGAAAGGACAGGGGTCCCTCCTACAATGAGCAGTTCTTC
CASRKDRGPSYNEQFF
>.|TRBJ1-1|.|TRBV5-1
TGCGCCAGCAGCCCCTCTCAGGGCCGTGTCACTGAAGCTTTCTTT
CASSPSQGRVTEAFF
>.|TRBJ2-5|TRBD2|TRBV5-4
TGTGCCAGCAGCCCCCCTCGGTCGGGGGGGACAGAGACCCAGTACTTC
CASSPPRSGGTETQYF
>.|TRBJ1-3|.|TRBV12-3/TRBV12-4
TGTGCCAGCAGTTTTAGCCTCACTCTTGGGTATTTT
CASSFSLTLGYF
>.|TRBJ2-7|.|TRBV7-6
TGTGCCAGCAGCTTAGGGACGGGGGAGCAGTACTTC
CASSLGTGEQYF
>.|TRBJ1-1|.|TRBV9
TGTGCCAGCAGCCCCCCCGGACAGCCCTACACTGAAGCTTTCTTT
CASSPPGQPYTEAFF
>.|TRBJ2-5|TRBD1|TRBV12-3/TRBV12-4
TGTGCCAGCAGCCAGGGGGTTGGGACCCAGTACTTC
CASSQGVGTQYF
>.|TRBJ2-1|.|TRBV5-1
TGCGCCAGCAGCCCGGGATTGGGGGGGCTCTGGAATGAGCAGTTCTTC
CASSPGLGGLWNEQFF
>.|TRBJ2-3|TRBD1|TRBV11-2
TGTGCCAGCAGCCCTCCCGGGACAGGTGTAAACACGCAGTATTTT
CASSPPGTGVNTQYF
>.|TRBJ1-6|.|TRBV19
TGTGCCAGTAGTATCTCCATTCGGTCGGCCCTCCACTTT
CASSISIRSALHF
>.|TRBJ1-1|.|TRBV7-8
TGTGCCAGCGGGCGACGGGGTTCGGGGGGGACTGAAGCTTTCTTT
CASGRRGSGGTEAFF
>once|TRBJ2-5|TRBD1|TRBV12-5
TGTGCTAGTGGTTCCCCCATGACAGGGGCCACGGGGAGGCCCCAGTACTTC
CASGSPMTGATGRPQYF
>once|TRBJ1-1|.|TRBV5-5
TGTGCCAGCAGCTCGTATAGGAACACTGAAGCTTTCTTT
CASSSYRNTEAFF
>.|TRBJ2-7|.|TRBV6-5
TGTGCCAGCATTGGGGGGGCAAAATCCTCCTACGAGCAGTACTTC
CASIGGAKSSYEQYF
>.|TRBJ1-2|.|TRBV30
TGTGCCTGGAGTGGGGGTTTGGGAGAAGGCTACACCTTC
CAWSGGLGEGYTF
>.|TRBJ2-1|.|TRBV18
TGTGCCAGCTCACCCGACTCGAACAATGAGCAGTTCTTC
CASSPDSNNEQFF
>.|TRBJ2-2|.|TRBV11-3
TGTGCCAGCAGGGCGGGGAACACCGGGGAGCTGTTTTTT
CASRAGNTGELFF
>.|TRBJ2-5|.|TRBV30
TGTGCCTGGAGTCCGGACAACCAAGAGACCCAGTACTTC
CAWSPDNQETQYF
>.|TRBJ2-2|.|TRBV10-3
TGTGCCATCAGGTGGACAGATGACACCGGGGAGCTGTTTTTT
CAIRWTDDTGELFF
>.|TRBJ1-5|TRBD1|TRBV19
TGTGCCAGTAGTAGGACCGGGACAGGGGTTCAGCCCCAGCATTTT
CASSRTGTGVQPQHF
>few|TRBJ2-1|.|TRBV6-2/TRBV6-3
TGTGCCAGCAGTGCGAGAAACAATGAGCAGTTCTTC
CASSARNNEQFF
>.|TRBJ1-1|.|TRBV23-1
TGCGCCAGCAGAGCCCAACAGGGCGCGCAAGCTTTCTTT
CASRAQQGAQAFF
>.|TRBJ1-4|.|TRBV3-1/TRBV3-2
TGTGCCAGCAGCCCCCCCCTAGCAACTAATGAAAAACTGTTTTTT
CASSPPLATNEKLFF
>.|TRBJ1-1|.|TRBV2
TGTGCCAGCAGTCAAGACATCACTGAAGCTTTCTTT
CASSQDITEAFF
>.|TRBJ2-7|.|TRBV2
TGTGCCAGCAGTGAACATGGAGGTGAGCAGTACTTC
CASSEHGGEQYF
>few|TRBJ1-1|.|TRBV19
TGTGCCAGTCATACAGGGAGAAATACTGAAGCTTTCTTT
CASHTGRNTEAFF
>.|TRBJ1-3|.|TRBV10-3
TGTGCCATCAGCATAGTTAGTAGCTCTGGAAACACCATATATTTT
CAISIVSSSGNTIYF
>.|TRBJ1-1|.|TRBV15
TGTGCCACCAGCAGAGGAGTAGGGAGCTATGGCGCTGAAGCTTTCTTT
CATSRGVGSYGAEAFF
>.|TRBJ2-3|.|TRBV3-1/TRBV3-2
TGTGCCAGCAGCCAAGATGGCCATAGCACAGATACGCAGTATTTT
CASSQDGHSTDTQYF
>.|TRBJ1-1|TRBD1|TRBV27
TGTGCCAGCAGTTTATCGGAGCGACAGGGTGGTTTCGGTGAAGCTTTCTTT
CASSLSERQGGFGEAFF
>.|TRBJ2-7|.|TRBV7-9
TGTGCCAGCAGCTTGGTGGGAGGGGGTCCGGGCGAGCAGTACTTC
CASSLVGGGPGEQYF
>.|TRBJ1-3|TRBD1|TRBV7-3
TGTGCCAGCAGCATCGCCGGGACAGCTGGAAACACCATATATTTT
CASSIAGTAGNTIYF
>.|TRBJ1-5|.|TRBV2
TGTGCCAGCAGTCGGACAGTTAATCAGCCCCAGCATTTT
CASSRTVNQPQHF